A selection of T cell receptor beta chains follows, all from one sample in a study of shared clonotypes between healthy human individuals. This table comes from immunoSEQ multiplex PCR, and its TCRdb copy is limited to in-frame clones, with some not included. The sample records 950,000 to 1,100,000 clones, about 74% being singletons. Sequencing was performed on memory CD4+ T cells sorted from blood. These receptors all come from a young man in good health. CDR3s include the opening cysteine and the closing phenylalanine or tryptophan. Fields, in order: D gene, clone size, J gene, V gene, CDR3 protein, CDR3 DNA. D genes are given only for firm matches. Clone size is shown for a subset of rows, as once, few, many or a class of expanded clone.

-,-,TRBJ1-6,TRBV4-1,CASSQDQTAYNSPLHF,TGCGCCAGCAGCCAAGATCAGACAGCCTATAATTCACCCCTCCACTTT
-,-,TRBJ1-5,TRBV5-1,CASSLEGPQQGQPQHF,TGCGCCAGCAGCTTGGAGGGTCCCCAGCAGGGCCAGCCCCAGCATTTT
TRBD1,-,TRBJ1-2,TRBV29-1,CSVGGTGREGYTF,TGCAGCGTTGGAGGGACAGGGCGGGAAGGCTACACCTTC
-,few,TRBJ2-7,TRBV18,CASSQNGQGSSYEQYF,TGTGCCAGCTCGCAGAACGGGCAGGGTAGCTCCTACGAGCAGTACTTC
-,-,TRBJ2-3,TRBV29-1,CSAPTGPLTDTQYF,TGCAGCGCGCCCACAGGGCCCCTCACAGATACGCAGTATTTT
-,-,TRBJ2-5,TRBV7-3,CASSLGGLQETQYF,TGTGCCAGCAGCTTAGGGGGGCTCCAAGAGACCCAGTACTTC
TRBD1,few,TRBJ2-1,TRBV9,CASSPQTGNNEQFF,TGTGCCAGCAGCCCACAGACAGGGAACAATGAGCAGTTCTTC
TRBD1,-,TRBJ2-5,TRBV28,CASRGQGGLQETQYF,TGTGCCAGCAGGGGACAGGGGGGGCTTCAAGAGACCCAGTACTTC
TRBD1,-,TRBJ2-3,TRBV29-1,CSVRRDGQGDTDTQYF,TGCAGCGTTCGCCGGGACGGACAGGGAGACACAGATACGCAGTATTTT
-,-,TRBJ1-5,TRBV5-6,CASSFGGYSNQPQHF,TGTGCCAGCAGCTTTGGGGGGTATAGCAATCAGCCCCAGCATTTT
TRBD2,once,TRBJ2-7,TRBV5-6,CASSLYSGKKSYEQYF,TGTGCCAGCAGCTTATACAGCGGGAAAAAGTCCTACGAGCAGTACTTC
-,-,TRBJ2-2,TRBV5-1,CASRGGSSTGELFF,TGCGCCAGCAGAGGGGGTAGTTCTACCGGGGAGCTGTTTTTT
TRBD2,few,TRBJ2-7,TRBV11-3,CASSLEGLAGDLLSYEQYF,TGTGCCAGCAGCTTAGAGGGTTTAGCGGGGGATCTTCTTTCCTACGAGCAGTACTTC
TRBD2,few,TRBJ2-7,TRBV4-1,CASSPGGGTSREQYF,TGCGCCAGCAGCCCGGGAGGGGGGACAAGTAGGGAGCAGTACTTC
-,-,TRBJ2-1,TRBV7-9,CASSSGWSNEQFF,TGTGCCAGCAGTTCGGGGTGGTCTAATGAGCAGTTCTTC
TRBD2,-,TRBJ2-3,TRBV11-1,CASSPQRGGPDTQYF,TGTGCCAGCAGCCCCCAGCGGGGGGGCCCAGATACGCAGTATTTT
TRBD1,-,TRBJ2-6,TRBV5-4,CASSLPTGSGANVLTF,TGTGCCAGCAGCTTGCCGACAGGGTCTGGGGCCAACGTCCTGACTTTC
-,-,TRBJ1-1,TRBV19,CASSLPDTVNTEAFF,TGTGCCAGTAGTCTCCCGGACACGGTGAACACTGAAGCTTTCTTT
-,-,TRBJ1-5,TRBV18,CASSLSITQPQHF,TGTGCCAGCTCACTGAGTATAACCCAGCCCCAGCATTTT
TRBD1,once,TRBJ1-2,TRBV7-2,CASSATGFYGYTF,TGTGCCAGCAGCGCGACAGGGTTCTATGGCTACACCTTC
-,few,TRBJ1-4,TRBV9,CASSFLHTATNEKLFF,TGTGCCAGCAGCTTCCTTCACACCGCAACTAATGAAAAACTGTTTTTT
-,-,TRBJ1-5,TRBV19,CASSKSGTVNQPQHF,TGTGCCAGTAGTAAATCAGGGACCGTTAATCAGCCCCAGCATTTT